This T cell receptor (beta chain) stems from a study of T cell repertoires in cytomegalovirus infection. Study information: CMV infection plus the matching HLA type was flagged by public TCR beta signatures. Study-wide findings and caveats: Individuals carrying CMV plus the relevant HLA were identified by cumulative frequency of public TCR beta families. In two of eight donors, the top clonotype was HLA-C-restricted CMV-specific.

TCRdb processed the reads anew with MiXCR; each CDR3 protein has one entry. In the table there are fewer than 250,000 distinct CDR3 sequences, around 12% of which are singletons. The sample holds a few counts of this clonotype. Antigen unknown. In germline, CDR1 is MNHEY, CDR2 SVGEGT. This CDR3 is built from 14 residues. Unmatched junction bases numbered 9, after V lost 10 bases and J lost 6 bases. The genes are TRBV6-2 or TRBV6-3 and TRBJ2-1; TRBD2 agrees at 10 bases. Source material: PBMCs. This clonotype was sampled from a human donor in good health (CMV status not recorded). Some clones in this sample may be carry-over from other donors' samples. The CDR3: CATREAGGSNEQFF. The CDR3 DNA is TGTGCCACCAGAGAAGCGGGGGGGTCCAATGAGCAGTTCTTC.